The 7 T cell receptor beta chains reported below all come from one sample, sequenced in a study of cytomegalovirus exposure and HLA in healthy donors. PCR involved 60 Vbeta and 13 Jbeta primers. Assay: immunoSEQ multiplex PCR; the TCRdb copy retains only in-frame clones and omits some. The sample yields around 200,000 clones, just over 75% seen once. The source material was PBMCs. Every receptor here comes from a man aged 25 to 40 in good health and CMV-seronegative.

Only one count was recorded for this clone. This rearrangement joins TRBV28 to TRBJ2-5; a possible D gene is TRBD2 (6 bases). Trimming cost V 6 bases and J 3 bases, with 8 bases left between them. The CDR3 is 12 residues long. Germline V gives CDR1 MDHEN, CDR2 SYDVKM. The CDR3 loop reads CASREGKETQYF. As DNA, the CDR3 is TGTGCCAGCAGGGAGGGGAAAGAGACCCAGTACTTC. Drawing the rest from reference TRBV28 and TRBJ2-5, the complete variable domain is DVKVTQSSRYLVKRTGEKVFLECVQDMDHENMFWYRQDPGLGLRLIYFSYDVKMKEKGDIPEGYSVSREKKERFSLILESASTNQTSMYLCASREGKETQYFGPGTRLLVL.

This chain joins TRBV15 and TRBJ1-4; D is perhaps TRBD1 (5 bases). CDR1 is LNHNV, CDR2 YYDKDF, per germline (reference sequence). This CDR3 spans 15 amino acids. The V and J ends lost 0 bases and 3 bases respectively, with 8 bases between them. CDR3 protein: CATSRDRQSNEKLFF. As DNA, the CDR3 is TGTGCCACCAGCAGAGATCGACAGTCTAATGAAAAACTGTTTTTT.

This clone came up a few times. The chain carries TRBV5-1 and TRBJ2-2, with D perhaps TRBD2 (6 bases). CDR1 and CDR2 from the germline V gene are SGHRS and YFSETQ. Trimming left V 3 bases short and J 2 bases short, with 17 bases between. This CDR3 region has 17 residues. Here the CDR3 DNA reads TGCGCCAGCAGCTCGACTAATGTTGGGACTAACACCGGGGAGCTGTTTTTT. This translates into CASSSTNVGTNTGELFF.

This clone was recorded only once. The chain combines TRBV5-1 with TRBJ2-5; 8 bases are shared with TRBD1. The J call may be faulty, since TRBJ2-7 better matches the DNA end. CDR3 length equals 14 residues. Germline CDR1 and CDR2: SGHRS and YFSETQ. This chain's CDR3 is CASSLGTGTNEQYF. CDR3 bases: TGCGCCAGCAGCTTGGGGACAGGGACGAACGAGCAGTACTTC.

Comments on this clone: This same CDR3 is encoded by further DNA sequences in the sample. The rearrangement links TRBV27 to TRBJ2-3; no firm D call. V was shortened by 4 bases and J by 2 bases, with 4 bases between the two germline ends. The CDR3 length is 12 residues. Per the germline V gene, CDR1 is MNHEY and CDR2 is SMNVEV (reference sequence). The CDR3 region is CASSSYTDTQYF. The CDR3, as DNA: TGTGCCAGCAGTTCGTACACAGATACGCAGTATTTT.

V and J are TRBV2 and TRBJ1-1; D possibly corresponds to TRBD1 (5 bases). Trimming shortened V by 6 bases and J by 10 bases, and 12 bases separated the two germline ends. This CDR3 region has 11 residues. CDR1 is SNHLY and CDR2 is FYNNEI in the germline V gene. The DNA for the CDR3 is TGTGCCAGCAGGATATCGGGACTAGCTTTCTTT. It specifies CASRISGLAFF.

The chain couples TRBV7-9 to TRBJ2-7, with D possibly being TRBD1 (5 bases). CDR3 length equals 13 residues. Trimming pared 5 bases from V and 2 bases from J, leaving 10 bases between. Looked up from germline, CDR1 is SEHNR and CDR2 is FQNEAQ (reference sequence). CDR3 in DNA: TGTGCCAGCAGCCAGACAGTCGCCTACGAGCAGTACTTC. Its translation is CASSQTVAYEQYF.